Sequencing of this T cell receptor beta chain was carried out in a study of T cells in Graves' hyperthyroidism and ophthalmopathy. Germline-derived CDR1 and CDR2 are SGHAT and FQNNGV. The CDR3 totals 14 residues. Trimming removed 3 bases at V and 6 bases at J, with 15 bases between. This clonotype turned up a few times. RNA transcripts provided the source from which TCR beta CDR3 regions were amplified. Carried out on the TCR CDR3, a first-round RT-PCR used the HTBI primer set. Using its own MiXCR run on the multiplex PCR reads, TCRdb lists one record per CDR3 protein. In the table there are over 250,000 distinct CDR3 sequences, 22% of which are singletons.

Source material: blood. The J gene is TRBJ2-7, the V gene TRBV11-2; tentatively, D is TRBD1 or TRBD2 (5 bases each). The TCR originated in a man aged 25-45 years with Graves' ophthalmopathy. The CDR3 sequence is CASSFTGTLGEQYF. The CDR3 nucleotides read TGTGCCAGCAGCTTCACCGGGACGCTCGGCGAGCAGTACTTC.